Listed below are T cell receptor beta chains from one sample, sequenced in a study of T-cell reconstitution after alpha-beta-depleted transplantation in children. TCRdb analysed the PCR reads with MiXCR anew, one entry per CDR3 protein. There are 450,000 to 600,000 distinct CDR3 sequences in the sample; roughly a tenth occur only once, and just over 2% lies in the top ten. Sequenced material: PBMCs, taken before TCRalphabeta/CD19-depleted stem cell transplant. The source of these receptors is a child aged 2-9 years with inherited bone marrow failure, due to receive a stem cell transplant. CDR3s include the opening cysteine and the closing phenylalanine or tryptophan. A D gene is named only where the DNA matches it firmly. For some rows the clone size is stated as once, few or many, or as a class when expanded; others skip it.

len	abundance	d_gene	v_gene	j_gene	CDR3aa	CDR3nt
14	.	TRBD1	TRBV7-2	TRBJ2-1	CASLRDRAYNEQFF	TGTGCCAGCCTCCGGGACAGGGCTTACAATGAGCAGTTCTTC
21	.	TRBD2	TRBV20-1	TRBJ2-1	CCARDLTSGRASSKSYNEQFF	TGCTGTGCTAGAGATCTGACTAGCGGGAGGGCCTCTAGTAAGTCCTACAATGAGCAGTTCTTC
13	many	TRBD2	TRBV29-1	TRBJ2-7	CSVPGTSGYEQYF	TGCAGCGTTCCGGGGACTAGCGGATACGAGCAGTACTTC
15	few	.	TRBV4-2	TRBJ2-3	CASSLDRPYTDTQYF	TGTGCCAGCAGCCTCGACCGACCCTACACAGATACGCAGTATTTT
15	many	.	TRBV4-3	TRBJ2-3	CASSQRPRGTDTQYF	TGCGCCAGCAGCCAAAGACCCAGGGGCACAGATACGCAGTATTTT
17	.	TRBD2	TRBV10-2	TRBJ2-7	CAPSGLAGEELTYEQYF	TGCGCCCCATCGGGGCTAGCGGGAGAAGAGCTGACCTACGAGCAGTACTTC
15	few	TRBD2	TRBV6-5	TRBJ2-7	CASSSGLAKGWEQYF	TGTGCCAGCAGTTCGGGACTAGCGAAGGGGTGGGAGCAGTACTTC
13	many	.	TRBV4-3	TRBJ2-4	CASSRDREDIQYF	TGCGCCAGCAGCCGTGACAGGGAGGACATTCAGTACTTC
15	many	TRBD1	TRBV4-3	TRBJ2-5	CASSQRRDRWETQYF	TGCGCCAGCAGCCAGCGCCGGGACAGATGGGAGACCCAGTACTTC
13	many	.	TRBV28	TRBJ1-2	CASRRTGIGGYTF	TGTGCCAGCAGGAGGACCGGGATCGGGGGCTACACCTTC
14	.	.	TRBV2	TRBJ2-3	CASSEAQGTDTQYF	TGTGCCAGCAGTGAAGCGCAGGGCACAGATACGCAGTATTTT
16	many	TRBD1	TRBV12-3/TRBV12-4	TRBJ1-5	CASGMTGTYSNQPQHF	TGTGCCAGCGGCATGACAGGGACTTATAGCAATCAGCCCCAGCATTTT
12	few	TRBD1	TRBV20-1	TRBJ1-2	CSADRALGGYTF	TGCAGTGCTGACAGGGCGTTGGGGGGCTACACCTTC
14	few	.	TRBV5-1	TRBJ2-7	CASSLDGRGGEQYF	TGCGCCAGCAGCTTGGACGGGAGAGGGGGCGAGCAGTACTTC
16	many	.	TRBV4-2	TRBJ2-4	CASSQGAGVGKNIQYF	TGTGCCAGCAGCCAAGGAGCGGGCGTGGGCAAAAACATTCAGTACTTC
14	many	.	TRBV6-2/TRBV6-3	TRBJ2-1	CASSLSPTNNEQFF	TGTGCCAGCAGTTTAAGTCCCACAAACAATGAGCAGTTCTTC
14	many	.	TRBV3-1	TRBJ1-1	CASSQPEGSTEAFF	TGTGCCAGCAGCCAGCCTGAGGGTTCCACTGAAGCTTTCTTT
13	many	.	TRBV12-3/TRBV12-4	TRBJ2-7	CASSLGRTTEQYF	TGTGCCAGCAGTTTAGGACGTACGACGGAGCAGTACTTC
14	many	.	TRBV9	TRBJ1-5	CASSKQGGDQPQHF	TGTGCCAGCAGCAAACAGGGAGGGGATCAGCCCCAGCATTTT
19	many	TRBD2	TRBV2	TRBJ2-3	CASSEPRLAGGRRTDTQYF	TGTGCCAGCAGTGAACCCCGCCTAGCGGGAGGGAGGAGGACAGATACGCAGTATTTT
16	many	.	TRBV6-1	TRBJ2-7	CASRELGGLRHYEQYF	TGTGCCAGCAGGGAACTGGGGGGCCTTAGACACTACGAGCAGTACTTC
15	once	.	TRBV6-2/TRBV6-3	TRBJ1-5	CASSYSTGVRQPQHF	TGTGCCAGCAGTTACTCGACGGGGGTGCGGCAGCCCCAGCATTTT
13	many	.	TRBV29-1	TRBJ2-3	CSVEAASTDTQYF	TGCAGCGTTGAAGCGGCTTCCACAGATACGCAGTATTTT
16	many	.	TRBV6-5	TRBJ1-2	CASTFRPDATNYGYTF	TGTGCCAGCACTTTCAGGCCGGACGCCACTAACTATGGCTACACCTTC
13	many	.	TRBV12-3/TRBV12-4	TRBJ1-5	CASRPEPMGPQHF	TGTGCCAGCAGGCCGGAGCCGATGGGGCCCCAGCATTTT
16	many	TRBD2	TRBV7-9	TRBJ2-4	CASSLEGREPQNIQYF	TGTGCCAGCAGCTTAGAGGGGCGGGAGCCCCAAAACATTCAGTACTTC
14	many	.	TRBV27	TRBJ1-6	CASSLWRPGSPLHF	TGTGCCAGCAGTTTATGGCGGCCTGGGTCACCCCTCCACTTT
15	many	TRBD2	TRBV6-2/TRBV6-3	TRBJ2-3	CASSYSSGTTDTQYF	TGTGCCAGCAGTTACTCTAGCGGGACCACAGATACGCAGTATTTT
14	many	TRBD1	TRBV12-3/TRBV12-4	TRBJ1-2	CASSPLDRADGYTF	TGTGCCAGCAGTCCCCTGGACAGGGCGGATGGCTACACCTTC
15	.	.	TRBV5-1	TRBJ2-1	CASSLVAILDNEQFF	TGCGCCAGCAGCTTGGTGGCCATCCTCGACAATGAGCAGTTCTTC
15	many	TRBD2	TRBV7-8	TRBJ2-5	CASSLGGPLWETQYF	TGTGCCAGCAGCTTGGGAGGGCCACTATGGGAGACCCAGTACTTC
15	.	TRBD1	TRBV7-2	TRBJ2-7	CASSDAGTAAYEQYF	TGTGCCAGCAGCGACGCCGGGACAGCTGCCTACGAGCAGTACTTC
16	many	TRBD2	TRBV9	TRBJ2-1	CASSVVRAGGLHEQFF	TGTGCCAGCAGCGTAGTACGAGCGGGAGGGCTGCATGAGCAGTTCTTC
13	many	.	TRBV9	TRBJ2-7	CASSPRGGAEQYF	TGTGCCAGCAGCCCCAGAGGGGGGGCCGAGCAGTACTTC
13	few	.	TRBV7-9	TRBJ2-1	CASSLEAGNEQFF	TGTGCCAGCAGCTTAGAGGCGGGGAATGAGCAGTTCTTC
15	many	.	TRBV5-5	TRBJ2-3	CASSIGYPSTDTQYF	TGTGCCAGCAGCATAGGTTACCCTAGCACAGATACGCAGTATTTT
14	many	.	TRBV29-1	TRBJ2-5	CSVDPLDSRETQYF	TGCAGCGTTGACCCCCTGGACAGCCGGGAGACCCAGTACTTC
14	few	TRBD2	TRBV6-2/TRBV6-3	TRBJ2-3	CASTPAGLTDTQYF	TGTGCCAGCACCCCAGCGGGGTTGACAGATACGCAGTATTTT
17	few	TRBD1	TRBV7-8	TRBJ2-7	CASSSLKGQAFNYEQYF	TGTGCCAGCAGCTCTCTTAAGGGACAGGCTTTCAACTACGAGCAGTACTTC
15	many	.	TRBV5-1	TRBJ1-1	CASSFPPSGDTEAFF	TGCGCCAGCAGCTTCCCTCCATCGGGGGACACTGAAGCTTTCTTT
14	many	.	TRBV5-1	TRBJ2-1	CASSLASSNNEQFF	TGCGCCAGCAGCTTGGCTAGCAGCAACAATGAGCAGTTCTTC
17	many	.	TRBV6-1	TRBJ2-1	CASRPRGGGGSYNEQFF	TGTGCCAGCAGACCCCGCGGGGGCGGAGGCTCCTACAATGAGCAGTTCTTC
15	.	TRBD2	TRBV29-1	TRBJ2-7	CSVPRLAGASYEQYF	TGCAGCGTCCCAAGACTAGCGGGGGCCTCCTACGAGCAGTACTTC
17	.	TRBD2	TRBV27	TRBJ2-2	CASSLTLGLAGRGELFF	TGTGCCAGCAGTCTAACCCTCGGACTAGCGGGAAGGGGGGAGCTGTTTTTT
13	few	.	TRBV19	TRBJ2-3	CASSVQPTDTQYF	TGTGCCAGTAGCGTCCAACCCACAGATACGCAGTATTTT